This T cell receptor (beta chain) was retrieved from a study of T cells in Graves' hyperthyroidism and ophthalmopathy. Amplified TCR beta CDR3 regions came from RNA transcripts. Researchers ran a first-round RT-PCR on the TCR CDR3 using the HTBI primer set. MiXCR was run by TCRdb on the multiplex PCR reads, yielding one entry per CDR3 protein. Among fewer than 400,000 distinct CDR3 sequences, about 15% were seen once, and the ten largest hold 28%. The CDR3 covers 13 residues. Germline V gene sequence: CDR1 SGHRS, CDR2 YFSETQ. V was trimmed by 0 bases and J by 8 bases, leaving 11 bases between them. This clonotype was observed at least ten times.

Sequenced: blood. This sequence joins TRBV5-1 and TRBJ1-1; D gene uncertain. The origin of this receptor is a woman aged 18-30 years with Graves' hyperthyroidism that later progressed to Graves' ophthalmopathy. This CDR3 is CASSLGRVSEAFF. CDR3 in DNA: TGCGCCAGCAGCTTGGGGCGGGTATCGGAAGCTTTCTTT.